This TCR beta chain stems from a study of blood T cell repertoires in COVID-19. Whole-study context: From the United States, Italy and Spain came samples of acute and convalescent COVID-19. Sources were T cells, B-cell-depleted T cells, or PBMCs; the material itself was cDNA or gDNA.

Trimming took 4 bases from V and 1 from J; bases not matched to a gene: 3. From germline, CDR1 is SGHRS and CDR2 YFSETQ. The CDR3 extends over 16 amino acids. In the authors' methods: Using reference gene primer amplification, nucleated cell counts were estimated. The method was immunoSEQ multiplex PCR; TCRdb's version includes in-frame clones alone and lacks a portion of them. V and J calls and clone size are as listed in that table; D and trimming were resolved from the DNA. The table records about 270,000 clones, around 90% of them present only once. The source of this sequence is a man aged 55 to 70 who had recovered from COVID-19. The sequenced sample was peripheral blood. The genes are TRBV5-1 and TRBJ2-3, with 13 bases identical to TRBD2. The CDR3 loop reads CASSPGLAGGTDTQYF. CDR3 nucleotides: TGCGCCAGCAGCCCTGGACTAGCGGGGGGCACAGATACGCAGTATTTT.